Listed below are T cell receptor beta chains from one sample, sequenced in a study of T cell therapy after organ transplantation. No cognate antigen is known for these TCRs. Sequencing was performed with immunoSEQ multiplex PCR; in TCRdb, only in-frame clones are kept and a portion is missing. Among a few thousand clones, 70% to 90% were seen once, and the ten largest hold about 45%. Source: CD8+ T cells from blood, taken after autologous CMV-specific T cell therapy. Receptor source: a human patient who had received a solid organ transplant and had CMV disease. These T cells may partly come from the graft donor. The CDR3 runs from the conserved cysteine through the conserved F or W. The order of the fields is V gene, J gene, CDR3 protein.

v_gene: TRBV7-9; j_gene: TRBJ1-5; CDR3aa: CASSSATGFSNQPQHF
v_gene: TRBV5-6; j_gene: TRBJ2-1; CDR3aa: CASSPGTHNEQFF
v_gene: TRBV10-3; j_gene: TRBJ2-2; CDR3aa: CAITGTLGTGELFF
v_gene: TRBV21-1; j_gene: TRBJ1-4; CDR3aa: CASSSGHRKGLAGWGKLFF
v_gene: TRBV28; j_gene: TRBJ1-2; CDR3aa: CASSFESDRDYGYTF
v_gene: TRBV30; j_gene: TRBJ2-7; CDR3aa: CAWSVLSWTAEQYF
v_gene: TRBV25-1; j_gene: TRBJ2-6; CDR3aa: CASFMGSGANVLTF
v_gene: TRBV6-8; j_gene: TRBJ1-1; CDR3aa: CASSLLGQGLTFF
v_gene: TRBV27; j_gene: TRBJ1-5; CDR3aa: CASSLGGTNQPQHF
v_gene: TRBV7-6; j_gene: TRBJ2-3; CDR3aa: CASSLSRGFTDTQYF
v_gene: TRBV10-3; j_gene: TRBJ2-1; CDR3aa: CAIRIGQGYNEQFF